The next 26 T cell receptor beta chains were all read from a single sample in a study of blood T cell repertoires in COVID-19. The method was immunoSEQ multiplex PCR; TCRdb's version includes in-frame clones alone and lacks a portion of them. The sample shows roughly 120,000 clones, 85% to 90% of them seen only once. Sequences were obtained from peripheral blood. Receptors originate from a human donor in a cohort sampled during active COVID-19.

The rearrangement uses TRBV12-5 and TRBJ2-5; 7 nucleotides match TRBD1. The length of the CDR3 is 15 residues. Looked up from germline, CDR1 is LGHNT and CDR2 is FRNRAP. V lost 5 bases, J lost 5 bases, and 11 bases stayed unmatched. CDR3 DNA: TGTGCTAGTGGTGCCGAGACAGGGTGGGACGAGACCCAGTACTTC. Translation: CASGAETGWDETQYF.

This sequence joins TRBV5-1 and TRBJ2-7; 7 bases map to TRBD1. CDR1 and CDR2 from the germline V gene are SGHRS and YFSETQ. The junction had 14 bases not matched to a gene; V was cut back by 5 bases and J by 6 bases. The CDR3 is 15 amino acids. CDR3 sequence (DNA): TGCGCCAGCAGTATACGGGGACAGACCTTTGGCGAGCAGTACTTC. Residues: CASSIRGQTFGEQYF.

This sequence joins TRBV6-5 and TRBJ2-1, with 12 bases identical to TRBD2. With 2 bases clipped from V and 6 bases from J, the junction kept 2 bases outside the gene matches. CDR1 MNHEY and CDR2 SVGAGI come from the germline V gene. The CDR3 runs 15 residues. CDR3: CASSYATSGSNEQFF. The CDR3 DNA reads as TGTGCCAGCAGTTACGCGACTAGCGGGAGCAATGAGCAGTTCTTC.

J is TRBJ1-1 and V is TRBV28, with D uncertain. Germline V lookup: CDR1 MDHEN, CDR2 SYDVKM. Trimming stripped 3 bases from V and 1 base from J, with 6 bases between. The CDR3 consists of 13 residues. The CDR3 protein is CASSFAQNTEAFF. Written as DNA, the CDR3 is TGTGCCAGCAGTTTTGCACAGAACACTGAAGCTTTCTTT.

This clone was picked up one time. V usage is TRBV7-2 and J usage is TRBJ1-1, with D tentatively TRBD1 (6 bases). V lost 5 bases, J lost 6 bases, and 10 bases lay in between. In germline, CDR1 is SGHTA, CDR2 FQGNSA. The CDR3 has 12 residues. Written as DNA, the CDR3 is TGTGCCAGCAGCATGGACAGTGCTGAAGCTTTCTTT. It yields the protein CASSMDSAEAFF.

This chain uses TRBV5-6 with TRBJ2-7; D not resolved. CDR3 length equals 14 residues. CDR1 is SGHDT, CDR2 YYEEEE, per germline. V was shortened by 2 bases and J by 0 bases, with 9 bases between the two germline ends. CDR3 residues: CASSLRLRSYEQYF. The CDR3 DNA reads TGTGCCAGCAGCTTAAGACTCCGCTCCTACGAGCAGTACTTC.

V gene TRBV7-9 combines with J gene TRBJ1-1, with 10 nucleotides matching TRBD1. The CDR3 runs 16 residues. After removal of 5 bases from V and 2 bases from J, the junction contained 8 bases not matched to a gene. Germline V lookup: CDR1 SEHNR, CDR2 FQNEAQ (reference sequence). In DNA form, the CDR3 reads TGTGCCAGCAGCGCCAGACAGGGGGCTTTAAACACTGAAGCTTTCTTT. Translation gives CASSARQGALNTEAFF.

The J gene is TRBJ2-7, the V gene TRBV28, with TRBD1 matching over 8 bases. Germline values: CDR1 MDHEN, CDR2 SYDVKM. The V segment lost 10 bases and the J segment 3 bases; nucleotides outside the gene matches: 20. The CDR3 length is 17 residues. Here the CDR3 DNA reads TGTGCCACCCGTATGATGGGACAGGTCCGAGGATTCTACGAGCAGTACTTC. It specifies CATRMMGQVRGFYEQYF.

This clone was seen once. The genes are TRBV7-9 and TRBJ1-4, with D possibly matching TRBD1 (6 bases). This CDR3 is built from 14 residues. Germline CDR1 is SEHNR and CDR2 is FQNEAQ (reference sequence). Trimming cost V 3 bases and J 5 bases, with 10 bases left between them. CDR3 nucleotides: TGTGCCAGCAGCTTGCGGACAGAGAATGAAAAACTGTTTTTT. Its protein is CASSLRTENEKLFF.

The chain is built from TRBV27 and TRBJ2-3; 10 positions agree with TRBD2. The V gene end was trimmed by 5 bases and the J gene end by 7 bases; junction bases not matched to a gene: 15. The CDR3 is made up of 17 amino acids. The germline gives CDR1 MNHEY, CDR2 SMNVEV (reference sequence). The CDR3 coding sequence is TGTGCCAGCAGTAACCCAACCACTAGCGGGGCGCACTATACGCAGTATTTT. Protein: CASSNPTTSGAHYTQYF.

Written as DNA, the CDR3 is TGTGCCAGCAGTTACTCGTTCAGGGGTAGTCAGCCCCAGCATTTT. Residues: CASSYSFRGSQPQHF. The rearrangement joins TRBV6-6 to TRBJ1-5, with D maybe TRBD1 (6 bases). CDR1 and CDR2 from the germline V gene are MNHNY and SVGAGI (reference sequence). Trimming stripped 0 bases from V and 6 bases from J, with 12 bases between. CDR3 length: 15 amino acids.

The chain employs TRBV24-1 and TRBJ2-3, with a possible D match to TRBD2 (5 bases). Trimming removed 0 bases from V and 1 base from J, with 10 bases in between. The CDR3 has 16 residues. CDR1 and CDR2 (germline): KGHDR, SFDVKD. CDR3 in amino acids: CATSDLRGSGTDTQYF. CDR3 nucleotides: TGTGCCACCAGTGATTTGCGGGGTTCGGGCACAGATACGCAGTATTTT.

The chain couples TRBV2 to TRBJ1-1; D perhaps matches TRBD1 (5 bases). Germline CDR1 reads SNHLY; CDR2 reads FYNNEI. The CDR3 contains 14 residues. V was shortened by 8 bases and J by 0 bases, with 13 bases between the two germline ends. CDR3 loop: CASAPDTVNTEAFF. DNA for the CDR3: TGTGCCAGCGCCCCGGACACGGTGAACACTGAAGCTTTCTTT.

This sequence joins TRBV2 and TRBJ1-2; D remains unclear. CDR1 is SNHLY and CDR2 is FYNNEI in the germline V gene. Trimming stripped 4 bases from V and 2 bases from J, with 14 bases between. This CDR3 is built from 15 residues. CDR3 sequence: CASSVSQGGNYGYTF. The CDR3 DNA sequence: TGTGCCAGCAGTGTTTCCCAAGGAGGGAACTATGGCTACACCTTC. The full variable domain, completed using reference TRBV2 and TRBJ1-2, is EPEVTQTPSHQVTQMGQEVILRCVPISNHLYFYWYRQILGQKVEFLVSFYNNEISEKSEIFDDQFSVERPDGSNFTLKIRSTKLEDSAMYFCASSVSQGGNYGYTFGSGTRLTVV.

The chain carries TRBV11-3 and TRBJ1-2; 11 bases fit TRBD1. Germline values: CDR1 SGHNT, CDR2 YENEEA. J was trimmed by 11 bases and V by 5 bases; bases with no gene match: 4. The CDR3 totals 12 residues. The DNA for the CDR3 is TGTGCCAGCAGCCTGGACAGGGGGCAGTACACCTTC. As protein: CASSLDRGQYTF.

The CDR3 DNA follows: TGTGCCAGCAGCGAGGGGACAGGGCCTCAAGAGACCCAGTACTTC. It specifies CASSEGTGPQETQYF. The chain carries TRBV9 and TRBJ2-5; 9 nucleotides line up with TRBD1. The V gene's germline CDR1 is SGDLS and CDR2 YYNGEE. V trimming: 3 bases; J trimming: 2 bases; junction bases outside the gene matches: 5. The CDR3 sequence is 15 residues long.

The chain recombines TRBV10-3 with TRBJ2-2; 8 positions agree with TRBD1. Germline assignment: CDR1 ENHRY and CDR2 SYGVKD. Trimming removed 2 bases from V and 0 bases from J; junction bases left unmatched: 5. The CDR3 is made up of 17 amino acids. This CDR3 is CAISESKTGANTGELFF. CDR3 DNA sequence: TGTGCCATCAGTGAGAGTAAGACAGGGGCGAACACCGGGGAGCTGTTTTTT.

This sequence joins TRBV6-5 and TRBJ1-6; D unclear. This CDR3 has 15 amino acids. The V gene lost 7 bases and the J gene lost 9 bases, with 19 bases spanning the gap. The germline V gene encodes CDR1 MNHEY and CDR2 SVGAGI. The CDR3 DNA reads as TGTGCCAGCACCCAGGAGGGAGGGAGCCTTTCACCCCTCCACTTT. This translates into CASTQEGGSLSPLHF.

The chain links TRBV11-3 to TRBJ1-2; no reliable D call. Germline assignment: CDR1 SGHNT and CDR2 YENEEA. Deletions cut 1 base from V and 8 bases from J, with 11 bases between. The CDR3 is made up of 13 amino acids. Here the CDR3 DNA reads TGTGCCAGCAGCTTAGTGGCGGGCGCCGGCTACACCTTC. Amino acids: CASSLVAGAGYTF.

This chain links TRBV2 with TRBJ1-2; 8 bases align to TRBD1. The CDR3 extends over 13 amino acids. The trim removed 11 bases at V and 6 bases at J, leaving 11 bases unmatched. The germline CDR1 and CDR2 sequences are SNHLY and FYNNEI. The CDR3 DNA reads as TGTGCCGGTCGACAGGGGCCCCCTGATGGCTACACCTTC. This translates into CAGRQGPPDGYTF.

The V and J genes are TRBV19 and TRBJ2-3; D may be TRBD1 (5 bases). This CDR3 is built from 15 residues. Germline CDR1 is LNHDA and CDR2 is SQIVND (reference sequence). V lost 5 bases to trimming and J lost 5 bases, with 17 bases between them. The CDR3 loop is CASSVLPAGKDTQYF. CDR3 in DNA: TGTGCCAGTAGTGTCCTTCCGGCAGGGAAAGATACGCAGTATTTT.

The chain couples TRBV6-5 to TRBJ2-1; 8 positions agree with TRBD1. Germline CDR1 is MNHEY and CDR2 is SVGAGI. The CDR3 loop spans 13 amino acids. J gave up 6 bases and V 10 bases, and 8 bases lay outside the gene matches. This CDR3 reads CATPDRVGNEQFF. DNA for the CDR3: TGTGCCACCCCGGACAGGGTCGGCAATGAGCAGTTCTTC.

The chain employs TRBV5-5 and TRBJ1-2; a possible D gene is TRBD1 (5 bases). The germline V gene encodes CDR1 SGHKS and CDR2 YYEKEE (reference sequence). The length of the CDR3 is 15 residues. Trimming removed 0 bases from V and 0 bases from J, with 9 bases in between. This CDR3 is CASSLGQFTNYGYTF. CDR3 DNA: TGTGCCAGCAGCTTGGGACAGTTCACTAACTATGGCTACACCTTC.

The rearrangement uses TRBV6-6 and TRBJ2-1, with 7 positions matching TRBD2. CDR1 is MNHNY and CDR2 is SVGAGI in the germline V gene (reference sequence). After removal of 2 bases from V and 13 bases from J, the junction contained 17 bases not matched to a gene. This CDR3 region has 16 residues. The CDR3 nucleotides are TGTGCCAGCAGTTACGGGAATGGCGCGGGGGACGCAATTCAGTTCTTC. Protein: CASSYGNGAGDAIQFF.

This chain links TRBV7-2 with TRBJ1-6; no clear D. This CDR3 is 14 amino acids long. The V end lost 4 bases, the J end lost 6 bases, and 10 bases lay between the germline ends. Germline V lookup: CDR1 SGHTA, CDR2 FQGNSA. DNA for the CDR3: TGTGCCAGCAGCTCCACTCGAACTAATTCACCCCTCCACTTT. The encoded protein is CASSSTRTNSPLHF. Combining the CDR3 with reference TRBV7-2 and TRBJ1-6 gives the whole variable domain GAGVSQSPSNKVTEKGKDVELRCDPISGHTALYWYRQSLGQGLEFLIYFQGNSAPDKSGLPSDRFSAERTGGSVSTLTIQRTQQEDSAVYLCASSSTRTNSPLHFGNGTRLTVT.

The rearrangement joins TRBV15 to TRBJ1-4, with D unclear. Germline-derived CDR1 and CDR2 are LNHNV and YYDKDF (reference sequence). The V end was cut by 0 bases, the J end by 5 bases, with 10 bases between. There are 15 residues in the CDR3. CDR3 DNA: TGTGCCACCAGCAGAGATGATCGGAGGAATGAAAAACTGTTTTTT. It is translated as CATSRDDRRNEKLFF.